These T cell receptor beta chains were read from a single sample in a study of blood T cell repertoires in COVID-19. The protocol was immunoSEQ multiplex PCR, while the TCRdb copy is restricted to in-frame clones and leaves out a portion. The sample consists of around 250,000 clones, 83% of them appearing once. What was sequenced was peripheral blood. The receptors derive from a man in his fifties or sixties who had recovered from COVID-19. Both conserved end residues are trimmed from each CDR3.

ASSPTSSTSGINTGELF,TRBV18,TRBJ2-2
ASSSRGAGEQY,TRBV11-3,TRBJ2-7
ASGLVGIEAGDGPPINYEQY,TRBV12-5,TRBJ2-7
ASSLAVGGVNGYT,TRBV5-1,TRBJ1-2
ASSLGGGGPRETQY,TRBV5-4,TRBJ2-5
ASSLDAGGGEAF,TRBV11-2,TRBJ1-1
ASSLAGTNSPLH,TRBV7-8,TRBJ1-6
ASSQEFQGNEQF,TRBV3-1/TRBV3-2,TRBJ2-1
ASSRELAGGGYNEQF,TRBV4-1,TRBJ2-1
ASSIYT,TRBV21-1,TRBJ1-2
AILTGNGYT,TRBV6-5,TRBJ1-2
AWSVSNHPQH,TRBV30,TRBJ1-5
ASRPNHRGDNEQF,TRBV2,TRBJ2-1
ASSKDRVAYQPQH,TRBV7-2,TRBJ1-5
ASSQGQGAHQPQH,TRBV3-1/TRBV3-2,TRBJ1-5
ASSLMGPRNTGELF,TRBV7-6,TRBJ2-2
ASSLGTGNTEAF,TRBV7-2,TRBJ1-1
SVVERAHEQY,TRBV29-1,TRBJ2-7
ASSPPPRGEDTQY,TRBV28,TRBJ2-3
ASSPLARVYEQY,TRBV18,TRBJ2-7
ASSGGNRGNTEAF,TRBV5-1,TRBJ1-1
ASSPGSGAGSYNEQF,TRBV5-1,TRBJ2-1
ASSPPNGLSSDTQY,TRBV18,TRBJ2-3
ARSLREQF,TRBV5-3,TRBJ2-1
ASSLQGRQF,TRBV6-5,TRBJ2-1
ASSLVATAGEKLF,TRBV7-2,TRBJ1-4
ASSVEGGRARSSGYT,TRBV9,TRBJ1-2
ASSIGQSGGYT,TRBV19,TRBJ1-2
ASRLAGTGAGANVLT,TRBV4-2,TRBJ2-6
ASSPSGQRGTGYT,TRBV7-8,TRBJ1-2
ASSVTGRTSEQY,TRBV9,TRBJ2-7
ASSPRGVQETQY,TRBV3-1/TRBV3-2,TRBJ2-5
ASSLTGQNNSPLH,TRBV7-6,TRBJ1-6
ASRPAGQAPGELF,TRBV6-5,TRBJ2-2
ASSLGPTRGAGELF,TRBV5-4,TRBJ2-2
ASSLGGNYGYT,TRBV12-3/TRBV12-4,TRBJ1-2
ASSRRGPSANEKLF,TRBV27,TRBJ1-4